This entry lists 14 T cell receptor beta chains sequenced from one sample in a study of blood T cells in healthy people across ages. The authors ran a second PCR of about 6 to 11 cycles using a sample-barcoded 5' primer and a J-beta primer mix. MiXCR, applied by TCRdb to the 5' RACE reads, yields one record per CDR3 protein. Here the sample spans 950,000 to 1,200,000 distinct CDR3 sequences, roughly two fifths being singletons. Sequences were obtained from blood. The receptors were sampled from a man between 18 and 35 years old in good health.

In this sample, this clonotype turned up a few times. The CDR3 loop is CSARQGVSYEQYF. The CDR3 region has the DNA TGCAGTGCCAGACAGGGCGTCTCCTACGAGCAGTACTTC. This chain links TRBV20-1 with TRBJ2-7; 7 bases are shared with TRBD1. Germline V gene sequence: CDR1 DFQATT, CDR2 SNEGSKA (reference sequence). Trimming removed 6 bases from V and 0 bases from J; junction bases left unmatched: 5. The CDR3 length is 13 residues.

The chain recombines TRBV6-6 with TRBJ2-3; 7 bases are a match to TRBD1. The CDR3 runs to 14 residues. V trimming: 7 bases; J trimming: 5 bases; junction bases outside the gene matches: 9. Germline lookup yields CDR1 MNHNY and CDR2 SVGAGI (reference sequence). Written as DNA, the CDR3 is TGTGCCAGCAATTCCGCAGGGGGTATAGATACGCAGTATTTT. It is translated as CASNSAGGIDTQYF.

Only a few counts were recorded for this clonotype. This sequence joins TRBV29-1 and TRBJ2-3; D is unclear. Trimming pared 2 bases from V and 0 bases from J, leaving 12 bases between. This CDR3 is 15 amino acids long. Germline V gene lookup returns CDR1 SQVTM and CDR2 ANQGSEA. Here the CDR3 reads CSVELGRASTDTQYF. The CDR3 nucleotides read TGCAGCGTTGAACTAGGACGGGCCAGCACAGATACGCAGTATTTT.

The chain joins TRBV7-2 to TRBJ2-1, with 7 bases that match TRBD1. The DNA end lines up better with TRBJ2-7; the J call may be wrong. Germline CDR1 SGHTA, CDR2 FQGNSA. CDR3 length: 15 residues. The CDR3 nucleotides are TGTGCCAGCAGCTTAGAGCGACAGGGCTACAATGAGCAGTACTTC. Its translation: CASSLERQGYNEQYF.

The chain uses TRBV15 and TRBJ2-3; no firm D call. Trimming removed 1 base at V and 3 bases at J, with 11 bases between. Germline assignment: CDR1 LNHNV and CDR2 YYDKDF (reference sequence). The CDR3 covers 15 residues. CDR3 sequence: CATSRANSLTDTQYF. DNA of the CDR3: TGTGCCACCAGCAGAGCGAACAGCCTTACAGATACGCAGTATTTT.

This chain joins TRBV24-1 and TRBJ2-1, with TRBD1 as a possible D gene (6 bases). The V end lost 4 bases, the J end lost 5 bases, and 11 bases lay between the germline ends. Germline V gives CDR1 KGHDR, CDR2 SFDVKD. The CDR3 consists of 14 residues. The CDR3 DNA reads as TGTGCCACCAGTGACCCCAGACAGGACAATGAGCAGTTCTTC. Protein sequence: CATSDPRQDNEQFF.

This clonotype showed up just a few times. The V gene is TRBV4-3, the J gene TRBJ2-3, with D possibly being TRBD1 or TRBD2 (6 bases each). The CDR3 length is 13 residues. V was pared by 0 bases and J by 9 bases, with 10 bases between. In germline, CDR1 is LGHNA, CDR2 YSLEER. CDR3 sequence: CASSQEGGGTQYF. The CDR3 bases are TGCGCCAGCAGCCAAGAGGGGGGCGGAACGCAGTATTTT.

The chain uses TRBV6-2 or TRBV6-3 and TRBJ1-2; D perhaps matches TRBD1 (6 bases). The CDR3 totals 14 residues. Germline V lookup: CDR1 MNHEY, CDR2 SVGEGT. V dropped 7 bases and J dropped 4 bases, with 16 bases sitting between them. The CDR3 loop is CASNEQGPSYGYTF. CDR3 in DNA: TGTGCCAGCAATGAACAGGGCCCAAGCTATGGCTACACCTTC.

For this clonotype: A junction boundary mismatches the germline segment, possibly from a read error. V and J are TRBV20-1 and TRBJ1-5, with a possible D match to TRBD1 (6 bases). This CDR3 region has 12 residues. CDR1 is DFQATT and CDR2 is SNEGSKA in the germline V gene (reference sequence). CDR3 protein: CSANRVNQPRHF. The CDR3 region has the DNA TGCAGTGCTAACAGGGTTAATCAGCCCCGGCATTTT.

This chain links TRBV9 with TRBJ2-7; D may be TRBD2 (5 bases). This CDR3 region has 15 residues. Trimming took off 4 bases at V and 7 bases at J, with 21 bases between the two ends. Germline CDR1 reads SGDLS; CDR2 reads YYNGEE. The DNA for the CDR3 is TGTGCCAGCAGCCCACCGGGTTTAGTCGGGAATGAGCAGTACTTC. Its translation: CASSPPGLVGNEQYF.

The CDR3 region is CSAAFSSKLFF. For the CDR3, the DNA is TGCAGTGCGGCGTTTTCTTCAAAACTGTTTTTT. The chain uses TRBV20-1 and TRBJ1-4, with unresolved D. The germline V gene has CDR1 DFQATT and CDR2 SNEGSKA (reference sequence). V lost 6 bases to trimming and J lost 10 bases, with 12 bases between them. The CDR3 loop spans 11 amino acids.

CDR3 sequence reads: CASSGGTVLAKNIQYF. DNA of the CDR3: TGTGCCAGCAGCGGCGGGACTGTCCTAGCCAAAAACATTCAGTACTTC. V usage is TRBV3-1 and J usage is TRBJ2-4; D is perhaps TRBD2 (6 bases). The CDR3 extends over 16 amino acids. V shed 5 bases and J shed 0 bases, with 14 bases lying between them. Germline V CDR1 and CDR2: LGHDT, YNNKEL (reference sequence).

The CDR3 nucleotides are TGTGCCAGCAGGGTCGACAGGGGTCCCTCTCGCACAGATACGCAGTATTTT. This gives the protein CASRVDRGPSRTDTQYF. The V gene is TRBV6-2 or TRBV6-3, the J gene TRBJ2-3; 8 bases match TRBD1. Germline CDR1 and CDR2: MNHEY and SVGEGT. Losses at the gene ends were 6 bases for V and 1 base for J; bases not matched to a gene: 12. The CDR3 consists of 17 residues.

CDR3 in DNA: TGTGCCAGCAGCCCCTGGGACAGCTCTGCCGATACGCAGTATTTT. Protein: CASSPWDSSADTQYF. This chain links TRBV3-1 with TRBJ2-3; 7 positions agree with TRBD1. CDR1 and CDR2 (germline): LGHDT, YNNKEL (reference sequence). The CDR3 is 15 residues long. Germline trimming cut 4 bases from V and 6 bases from J; bases unmatched to any gene: 10.